These 19 T cell receptor beta chains share one sample of origin, sequenced in a study of blood T cell repertoires in COVID-19. Here immunoSEQ multiplex PCR was the method, and the copy in TCRdb shows in-frame clones only, minus some. The sample records about 270,000 clones, 75% to 90% being singletons. The sample consisted of peripheral blood. These TCRs come from an older woman with acute or convalescent COVID-19.

The chain uses TRBV10-2 and TRBJ2-1, with 9 bases identical to TRBD2. The CDR3 is 14 residues long. The trim removed 7 bases at V and 10 bases at J, leaving 11 bases unmatched. The germline gives CDR1 WSHSY, CDR2 SAAADI. The CDR3 reads CASMAYRSGGEQFF. The CDR3 DNA reads as TGCGCCAGCATGGCATATCGGAGCGGGGGGGAGCAGTTCTTC.

The chain links TRBV27 to TRBJ1-1; 7 bases are shared with TRBD1. The CDR3 has 12 amino acids. The germline CDR1 and CDR2 sequences are MNHEY and SMNVEV (reference sequence). With 6 bases clipped from V and 9 bases from J, the junction kept 7 bases outside the gene matches. The CDR3 sequence: CASRTGSLKAFF. CDR3 DNA: TGTGCCAGCAGGACAGGGAGCCTGAAAGCTTTCTTT.

The chain recombines TRBV6-6 with TRBJ1-1, with 10 bases that match TRBD1. V lost 4 bases to trimming and J lost 4 bases; unmatched junction nucleotides: 6. Germline V gene data show CDR1 as MNHNY and CDR2 as SVGAGI (reference sequence). This CDR3 comprises 15 residues. The CDR3 DNA follows: TGTGCCAGCAGTTTTCTCGGACAGGGGGGCACTGAAGCTTTCTTT. This translates into CASSFLGQGGTEAFF.

The DNA of the CDR3 is TGTGCCAGCAGTTACGTGCGGGGGGGCCTAAGAAATGAGCAGTTCTTC. Its protein product is CASSYVRGGLRNEQFF. The chain combines TRBV6-6 with TRBJ2-1, with 9 bases lining up with TRBD2. The CDR3 spans 16 residues. Germline V lookup: CDR1 MNHNY, CDR2 SVGAGI (reference sequence). The V gene end was trimmed by 2 bases and the J gene end by 7 bases; junction bases not matched to a gene: 9.

The V call is TRBV7-6, the J call TRBJ2-3; possibly TRBD1 for D (7 bases). Germline V lookup: CDR1 SGHVS, CDR2 FNYEAQ. V gave up 8 bases and J gave up 10 bases, with 22 bases separating them. CDR3 length: 14 residues. The CDR3 is CASSEALGGTAQYF. The CDR3 DNA is TGTGCCAGCTCAGAAGCATTAGGGGGGACAGCGCAGTATTTT.

The chain is built from TRBV5-5 and TRBJ1-2, with D perhaps matching TRBD1 (5 bases). The V end lost 0 bases, the J end lost 5 bases, and 14 bases lay between the germline ends. The CDR3 runs to 15 residues. Germline CDR1 reads SGHKS; CDR2 reads YYEKEE (reference sequence). CDR3 sequence: CASSLGRDGTYGYTF. As DNA, the CDR3 is TGTGCCAGCAGCTTGGGGCGGGACGGGACGTATGGCTACACCTTC.

The rearrangement uses TRBV3-1 (or the pseudogene TRBV3-2) and TRBJ2-5; the match to TRBD1 covers 7 bases. The germline V gene has CDR1 LGHDT and CDR2 YNNKEL (reference sequence). Unmatched junction bases numbered 8, after V lost 8 bases and J lost 5 bases. The CDR3 spans 13 residues. The CDR3 DNA reads TGTGCCAGCGGCCTAAGGGGGCAGGAGACCCAGTACTTC. Amino acid sequence: CASGLRGQETQYF.

The chain has TRBV2 and TRBJ2-7, with TRBD1 matching over 7 bases. The junction had 9 bases not matched to a gene; V was cut back by 6 bases and J by 4 bases. Looked up from germline, CDR1 is SNHLY and CDR2 is FYNNEI. The CDR3 sequence is 14 residues long. This chain's CDR3 is CASRAHQGEYEQYF. The CDR3 DNA follows: TGTGCCAGCAGGGCTCACCAGGGGGAGTACGAGCAGTACTTC.

The chain has TRBV6-6 and TRBJ2-2; D may be TRBD1 (5 bases). V shed 6 bases and J shed 3 bases, with 11 bases lying between them. The CDR3 loop spans 14 amino acids. Germline CDR1 and CDR2: MNHNY and SVGAGI (reference sequence). CDR3 sequence: CASRPGHDTGELFF. CDR3 DNA sequence: TGTGCCAGCAGGCCCGGACACGACACCGGGGAGCTGTTTTTT.

The chain is built from TRBV29-1 and TRBJ1-5; D unresolved. V was pared by 5 bases and J by 1 base, with 15 bases between. This CDR3 spans 15 amino acids. Germline V lookup: CDR1 SQVTM, CDR2 ANQGSEA. The CDR3 nucleotides read TGCAGCGTTCAAAGGCTGGAGGGAAGCAATCAGCCCCAGCATTTT. This sequence encodes CSVQRLEGSNQPQHF.

The chain employs TRBV24-1 and TRBJ2-2; D ambiguous. The CDR3 contains 14 residues. From germline, CDR1 is KGHDR and CDR2 SFDVKD. Trimming left V 3 bases short and J 2 bases short, with 6 bases between. The CDR3 protein is CATSDGRNTGELFF. The CDR3 DNA is TGTGCCACCAGTGATGGCAGAAACACCGGGGAGCTGTTTTTT.

V is TRBV18 and J is TRBJ1-1; TRBD1 is a possible D gene (5 bases). This CDR3 region has 14 residues. V gave up 6 bases and J gave up 9 bases, with 20 bases separating them. Germline assignment: CDR1 KGHSH and CDR2 LQKENI. The DNA for the CDR3 is TGTGCCAGCTCCCCTGCCCCCGAGACAGTAAAAGCTTTCTTT. Amino acids: CASSPAPETVKAFF.

The genes are TRBV5-1 and TRBJ2-2; D is ambiguous. From germline, CDR1 is SGHRS and CDR2 YFSETQ. Trimming took off 0 bases at V and 4 bases at J, with 10 bases between the two ends. The CDR3 contains 15 residues. This CDR3 is CASSLALEVTGELFF. The CDR3 DNA reads as TGCGCCAGCAGCTTGGCCTTAGAGGTCACCGGGGAGCTGTTTTTT.

V gene TRBV18 combines with J gene TRBJ2-1; the match to TRBD2 covers 11 bases. This CDR3 comprises 15 residues. The ends lost 3 bases at V and 7 bases at J; junction bases unmatched: 5. Germline CDR1 is KGHSH and CDR2 is LQKENI. CDR3: CASSPLAGGRNEQFF. Written as DNA, the CDR3 is TGTGCCAGCTCACCTTTAGCGGGGGGGCGTAATGAGCAGTTCTTC.

The rearrangement uses TRBV5-1 and TRBJ1-1; tentatively, D is TRBD1 (6 bases). The CDR3 consists of 14 residues. V lost 6 bases and J lost 7, with 19 bases in between. CDR1 is SGHRS and CDR2 is YFSETQ in the germline V gene. This CDR3 reads CASIGDTGRGEAFF. As DNA, the CDR3 is TGCGCCAGCATCGGGGACACGGGGAGGGGTGAAGCTTTCTTT.

The chain links TRBV4-1 to TRBJ1-1; D is perhaps TRBD1 (6 bases). CDR1 and CDR2 (germline): MGHRA, YSYEKL. This CDR3 is 13 amino acids long. The ends were cut back, 5 bases at V and 6 bases at J, with 13 bases in the middle. For the CDR3, the DNA is TGCGCCAGCAGCTCGTACAGGGATTCTGAAGCTTTCTTT. Translated, it gives CASSSYRDSEAFF.

V gene TRBV5-1 combines with J gene TRBJ1-1; no firm D call. Germline V CDR1 and CDR2: SGHRS, YFSETQ. The V end lost 7 bases, the J end lost 0 bases, and 13 bases lay between the germline ends. The CDR3 runs to 14 residues. CDR3 sequence (DNA): TGCGCCAGCGCAACCTCCACAGTGAACACTGAAGCTTTCTTT. Protein sequence: CASATSTVNTEAFF.

The chain combines TRBV6-1 with TRBJ1-2, with D unresolved. This CDR3 region has 15 residues. Germline V gives CDR1 MNHNS, CDR2 SASEGT. With 0 bases removed from V and 0 bases from J, the gap between germline ends came to 8 bases. The CDR3 sequence: CASSEALEANYGYTF. CDR3 DNA sequence: TGTGCCAGCAGTGAAGCGCTGGAGGCTAACTATGGCTACACCTTC.

The chain has TRBV5-5 and TRBJ2-7, with D possibly TRBD2 on 5 matching bases. CDR3 size: 14 residues. The germline V and J ends were trimmed by 3 bases and 2 bases, with 12 bases remaining between them. Per germline, CDR1 SGHKS and CDR2 YYEKEE (reference sequence). The CDR3 sequence is CASSYTGITYEQYF. As DNA, the CDR3 is TGTGCCAGCAGCTACACCGGGATCACCTACGAGCAGTACTTC.